The 12 T cell receptor beta chains in this list originate from one sample, sequenced in a study of OX40 agonist ivuxolimab in advanced cancers. The repertoire was sequenced with immunoSEQ multiplex PCR; TCRdb's copy has only in-frame clones and lacks some. Of about 70,000 clones in the sample, around 86% were seen once. The material sequenced was CD4+ or CD8+ T cells sorted from blood, taken in a trial of the OX40 agonist ivuxolimab. The receptors derive from an adult with an advanced solid tumor such as melanoma, head and neck, liver or kidney cancer.

The chain carries TRBV18 and TRBJ2-2, with a possible D match to TRBD2 (6 bases). The germline V gene has CDR1 KGHSH and CDR2 LQKENI. V lost 1 base to trimming and J lost 5 bases, with 20 bases between them. The CDR3 is made up of 18 amino acids. The CDR3 is CASSPRNPRTTFTGELFF. CDR3 bases: TGTGCCAGCTCACCACGAAATCCACGGACTACCTTTACCGGGGAGCTGTTTTTT.

This chain uses TRBV9 with TRBJ2-3, with 8 bases matching TRBD1. The CDR3 is made up of 16 amino acids. V shed 0 bases and J 1 base; nucleotides not matched to a gene: 4. Germline CDR1 reads SGDLS; CDR2 reads YYNGEE. The CDR3 sequence is CASSVARTGRTDTQYF. The CDR3 bases are TGTGCCAGCAGCGTAGCTCGGACAGGGCGCACAGATACGCAGTATTTT.

The rearrangement uses TRBV2 and TRBJ2-5, with a weak D call TRBD2 (5 bases). The CDR3 consists of 13 residues. Trimming cost V 7 bases and J 3 bases, with 12 bases left between them. Per the germline V gene, CDR1 is SNHLY and CDR2 is FYNNEI. CDR3 DNA sequence: TGTGCCAGCAAGGCTAGCTGGAAAGAGACCCAGTACTTC. This codes for CASKASWKETQYF.

The chain joins TRBV19 to TRBJ1-5; D gene unclear. Trimming left V 1 base short and J 7 bases short, with 17 bases between. Germline values: CDR1 LNHDA, CDR2 SQIVND (reference sequence). The CDR3 extends over 16 amino acids. CDR3 bases: TGTGCCAGTAGTATAGGCCTAAGCCAGGCCTGGCAGCCCCAGCATTTT. It codes for CASSIGLSQAWQPQHF. Full variable domain (rest looked up from reference TRBV19 and TRBJ1-5): DGGITQSPKYLFRKEGQNVTLSCEQNLNHDAMYWYRQDPGQGLRLIYYSQIVNDFQKGDIAEGYSVSREKKESFPLTVTSAQKNPTAFYLCASSIGLSQAWQPQHFGDGTRLSIL.

The chain carries TRBV19 and TRBJ1-4, with D hard to call. CDR3 length: 14 residues. The V end was cut by 7 bases, the J end by 6 bases, with 15 bases between. Germline V gives CDR1 LNHDA, CDR2 SQIVND (reference sequence). Here the CDR3 reads CASTKPGVHEKLFF. Here the CDR3 DNA reads TGTGCCAGTACCAAGCCCGGGGTACATGAAAAACTGTTTTTT.

The gene calls are TRBV11-2 and TRBJ2-3, with D maybe TRBD2 (6 bases). CDR3 size: 14 residues. CDR1 SGHAT and CDR2 FQNNGV come from the germline V gene. The V end lost 1 base, the J end lost 2 bases, and 7 bases lay between the germline ends. Written as DNA, the CDR3 is TGTGCCAGCAGCTTAGCGGGACTCACAGATACGCAGTATTTT. Translating it yields CASSLAGLTDTQYF. Full variable domain (outside the CDR3, taken from reference TRBV11-2 and TRBJ2-3): EAGVAQSPRYKIIEKRQSVAFWCNPISGHATLYWYQQILGQGPKLLIQFQNNGVVDDSQLPKDRFSAERLKGVDSTLKIQPAKLEDSAVYLCASSLAGLTDTQYFGPGTRLTVL.

This clone was counted a few times. The J gene is TRBJ1-6, the V gene TRBV25-1; unclear D gene. Germline CDR1 and CDR2: MGHDK and SYGVNS. V lost 5 bases, J lost 7 bases, and 6 bases lay in between. The CDR3 totals 12 residues. CDR3: CASSLGNSPLHF. The CDR3 nucleotides read TGTGCCAGCAGTTTAGGGAATTCACCCCTCCACTTT.

The chain employs TRBV5-4 and TRBJ2-3; D tentatively reads TRBD1 or TRBD2 (5 bases each). Germline V gene sequence: CDR1 SGHNT, CDR2 YYREEE (reference sequence). The CDR3 consists of 15 residues. Between the trimmed V and J ends, which lost 4 bases and 4 bases, there was a span of 16 bases. This CDR3 reads CASSPGTHGADTQYF. In DNA form, the CDR3 reads TGTGCCAGCAGCCCGGGGACCCACGGGGCAGATACGCAGTATTTT.

This rearrangement joins TRBV6-5 to TRBJ2-6; unclear D gene. Per germline, CDR1 MNHEY and CDR2 SVGAGI. The V end lost 0 bases, the J end lost 1 base, and 4 bases lay between the germline ends. The CDR3 loop spans 15 amino acids. The CDR3 loop reads CASSYSASGANVLTF. The DNA of the CDR3 is TGTGCCAGCAGTTACTCAGCTTCTGGGGCCAACGTCCTGACTTTC.

This clone was counted only a few times. The chain is built from TRBV29-1 and TRBJ2-7; 16 nucleotides match TRBD2. Germline V gives CDR1 SQVTM, CDR2 ANQGSEA. The CDR3 extends over 14 amino acids. Trimming cost V 7 bases and J 7 bases; bases outside gene matches: 7. In DNA form, the CDR3 reads TGCAGCGCTGGGACTAGCGGGAGGGCAGGAGAGCAGTACTTC. This gives the protein CSAGTSGRAGEQYF.

The J gene is TRBJ1-1, the V gene TRBV7-9; D is possibly TRBD1 (6 bases). Germline CDR1 and CDR2: SEHNR and FQNEAQ (reference sequence). The CDR3 consists of 13 residues. V was cut by 5 bases and J by 5 bases, with 12 bases left in between. CDR3 sequence (DNA): TGTGCCAGCAGCGTAGACAGGTGGACTGAAGCTTTCTTT. This gives the protein CASSVDRWTEAFF.

The CDR3 is CASRGLRGGPNTGELFF. The CDR3 DNA follows: TGTGCCAGCAGGGGTCTACGCGGGGGGCCGAACACCGGGGAGCTGTTTTTT. The chain is built from TRBV11-2 and TRBJ2-2; 8 bases fit TRBD2. The CDR3 length is 17 residues. Looked up from germline, CDR1 is SGHAT and CDR2 is FQNNGV. With 6 bases clipped from V and 0 bases from J, the junction kept 9 bases outside the gene matches.